This entry features one TCR beta chain sequence. Its antigen is as yet unknown. The source of the sample is a study of T cell responses to AZD1222 COVID-19 vaccine. Germline V CDR1 and CDR2: SGHTA, FQGNSA. V was cut by 3 bases and J by 5 bases, with 13 bases left in between. There are 15 residues in the CDR3. Method: immunoSEQ multiplex PCR; TCRdb's copy keeps in-frame clones and lacks some. The data show 200,000 or so clones, roughly 92% seen once. Study-wide findings and caveats: Spike-specific TCR breadth and depth went up after people got two AZD1222 doses. It should be noted that donors were predominantly white British and more often female, and clonal diversity was possibly underestimated. Only 5 or 6 AZD1222 recipients were seropositive at baseline.

The material sequenced was peripheral blood, taken on day 0 of AZD1222 vaccination. The rearrangement joins TRBV7-2 to TRBJ1-4, with D unresolved. This sequence was found in an adult in good health. CDR3 nucleotide sequence: TGTGCCAGCAGCTTGGGTTGGGCCCTCAATGAAAAACTGTTTTTT. This translates into CASSLGWALNEKLFF.